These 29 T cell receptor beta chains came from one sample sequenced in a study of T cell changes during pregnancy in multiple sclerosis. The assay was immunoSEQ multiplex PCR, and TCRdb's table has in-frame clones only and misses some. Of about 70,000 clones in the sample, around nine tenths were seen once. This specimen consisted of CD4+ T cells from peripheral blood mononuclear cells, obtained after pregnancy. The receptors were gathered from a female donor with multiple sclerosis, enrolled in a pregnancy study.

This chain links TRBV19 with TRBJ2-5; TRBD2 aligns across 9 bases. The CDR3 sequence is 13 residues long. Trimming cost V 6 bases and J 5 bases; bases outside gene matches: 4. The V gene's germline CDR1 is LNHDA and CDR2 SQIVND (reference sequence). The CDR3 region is CASSGTSWETQYF. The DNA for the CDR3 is TGTGCCAGTAGCGGGACTAGCTGGGAGACCCAGTACTTC.

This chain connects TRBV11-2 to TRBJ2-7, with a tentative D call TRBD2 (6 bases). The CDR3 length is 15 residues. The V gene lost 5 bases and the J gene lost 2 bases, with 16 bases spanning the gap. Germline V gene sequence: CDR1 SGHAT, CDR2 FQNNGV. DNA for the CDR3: TGTGCCAGCAGCCGGGTTGGCGGGACCACCTACGAGCAGTACTTC. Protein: CASSRVGGTTYEQYF. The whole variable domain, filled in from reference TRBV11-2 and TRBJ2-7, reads EAGVAQSPRYKIIEKRQSVAFWCNPISGHATLYWYQQILGQGPKLLIQFQNNGVVDDSQLPKDRFSAERLKGVDSTLKIQPAKLEDSAVYLCASSRVGGTTYEQYFGPGTRLTVT.

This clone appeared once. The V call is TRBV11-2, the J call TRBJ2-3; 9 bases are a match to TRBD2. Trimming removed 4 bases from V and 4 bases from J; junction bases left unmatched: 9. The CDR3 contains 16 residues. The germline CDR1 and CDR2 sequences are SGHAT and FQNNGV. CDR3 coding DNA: TGTGCCAGCAGCTGGGGTAGCGGGAGAGGGGCAGATACGCAGTATTTT. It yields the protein CASSWGSGRGADTQYF.

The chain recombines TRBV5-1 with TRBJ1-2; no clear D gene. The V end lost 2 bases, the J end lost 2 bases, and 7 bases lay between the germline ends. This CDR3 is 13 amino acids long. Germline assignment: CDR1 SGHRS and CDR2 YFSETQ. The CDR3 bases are TGCGCCAGCAGCTTAGGAGGGAACTATGGCTACACCTTC. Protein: CASSLGGNYGYTF.

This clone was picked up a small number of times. The CDR3 bases are TGTGCCAGCAGTTTATCAACAGGGGGCTGGCAGCCCCAGCATTTT. It specifies CASSLSTGGWQPQHF. This sequence joins TRBV28 and TRBJ1-5, with 9 bases that match TRBD1. The J segment lost 7 bases and the V segment lost 1 base, leaving 5 bases of the junction unmatched. The CDR3 totals 15 residues. Germline loops: CDR1 MDHEN, CDR2 SYDVKM.

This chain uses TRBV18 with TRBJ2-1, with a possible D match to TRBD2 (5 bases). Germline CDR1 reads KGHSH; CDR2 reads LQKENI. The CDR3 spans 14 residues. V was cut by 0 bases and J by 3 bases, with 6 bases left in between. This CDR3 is CASSPPGSYNEQFF. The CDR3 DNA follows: TGTGCCAGCTCACCACCAGGGAGCTACAATGAGCAGTTCTTC.

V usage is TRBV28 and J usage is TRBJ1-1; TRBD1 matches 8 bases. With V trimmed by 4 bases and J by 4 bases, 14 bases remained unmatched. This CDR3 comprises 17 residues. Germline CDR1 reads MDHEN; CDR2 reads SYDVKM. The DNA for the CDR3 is TGTGCCAGCAGTTACCCCAGGGGGCGGTTTTTAGCCACTGAAGCTTTCTTT. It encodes CASSYPRGRFLATEAFF.

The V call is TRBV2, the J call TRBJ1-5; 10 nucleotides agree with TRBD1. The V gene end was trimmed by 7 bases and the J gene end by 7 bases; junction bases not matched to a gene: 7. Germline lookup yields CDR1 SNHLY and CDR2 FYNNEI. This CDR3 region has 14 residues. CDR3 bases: TGTGCCAGCATTCCGGACAGGGGGAGACAGCCCCAGCATTTT. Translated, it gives CASIPDRGRQPQHF.

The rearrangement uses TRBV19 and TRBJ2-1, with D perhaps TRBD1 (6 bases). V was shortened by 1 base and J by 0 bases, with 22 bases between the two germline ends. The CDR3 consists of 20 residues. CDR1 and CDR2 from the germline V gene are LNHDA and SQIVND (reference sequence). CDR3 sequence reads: CASSIVGGRRTLSSYNEQFF. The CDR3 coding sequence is TGTGCCAGTAGTATAGTAGGGGGTCGTCGGACCCTCAGCTCCTACAATGAGCAGTTCTTC.

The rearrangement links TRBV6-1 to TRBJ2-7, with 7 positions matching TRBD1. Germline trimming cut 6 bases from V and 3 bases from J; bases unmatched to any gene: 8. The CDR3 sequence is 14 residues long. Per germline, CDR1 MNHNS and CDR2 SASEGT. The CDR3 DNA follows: TGTGCCAGCAGCCCGACAGGGACCTTCTACGAGCAGTACTTC. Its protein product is CASSPTGTFYEQYF.

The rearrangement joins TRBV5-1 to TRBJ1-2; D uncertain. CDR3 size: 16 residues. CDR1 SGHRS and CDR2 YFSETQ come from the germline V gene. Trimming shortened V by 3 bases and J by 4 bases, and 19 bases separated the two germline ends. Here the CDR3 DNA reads TGCGCCAGCAGCTCCTTAAACTCCCCTTCTACCTATGGCTACACCTTC. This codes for CASSSLNSPSTYGYTF.

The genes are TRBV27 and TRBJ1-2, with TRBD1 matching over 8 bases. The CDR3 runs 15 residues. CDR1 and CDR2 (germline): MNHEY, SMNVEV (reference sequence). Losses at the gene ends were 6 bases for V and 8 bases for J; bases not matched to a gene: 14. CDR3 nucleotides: TGTGCCAGCAGAACAGTACTCAGGGGGCGCGGAGGCTACACCTTC. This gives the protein CASRTVLRGRGGYTF.

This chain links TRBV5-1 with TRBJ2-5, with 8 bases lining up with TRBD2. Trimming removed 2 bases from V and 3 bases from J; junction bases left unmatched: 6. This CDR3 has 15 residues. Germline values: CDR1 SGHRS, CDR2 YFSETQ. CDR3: CASSFYGRAEETQYF. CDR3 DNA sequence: TGCGCCAGCAGCTTTTACGGGAGGGCCGAAGAGACCCAGTACTTC.

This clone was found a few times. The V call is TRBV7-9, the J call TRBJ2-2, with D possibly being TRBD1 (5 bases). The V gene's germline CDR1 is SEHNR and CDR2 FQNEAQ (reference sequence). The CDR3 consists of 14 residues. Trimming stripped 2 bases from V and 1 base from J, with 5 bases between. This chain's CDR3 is CASSLQGNTGELFF. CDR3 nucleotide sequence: TGTGCCAGCAGCTTACAGGGGAACACCGGGGAGCTGTTTTTT. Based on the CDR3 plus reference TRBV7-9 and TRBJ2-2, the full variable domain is DTGVSQNPRHKITKRGQNVTFRCDPISEHNRLYWYRQTLGQGPEFLTYFQNEAQLEKSRLLSDRFSAERPKGSFSTLEIQRTEQGDSAMYLCASSLQGNTGELFFGEGSRLTVL.

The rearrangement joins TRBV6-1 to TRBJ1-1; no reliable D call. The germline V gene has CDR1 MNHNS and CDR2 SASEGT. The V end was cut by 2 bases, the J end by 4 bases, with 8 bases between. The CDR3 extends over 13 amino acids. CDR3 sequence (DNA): TGTGCCAGCAGTGAACTGCCTATCACTGAAGCTTTCTTT. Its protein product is CASSELPITEAFF.

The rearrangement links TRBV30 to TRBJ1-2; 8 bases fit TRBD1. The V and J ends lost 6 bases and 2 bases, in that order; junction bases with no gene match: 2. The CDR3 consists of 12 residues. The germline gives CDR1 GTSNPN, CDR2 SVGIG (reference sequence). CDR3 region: CACTGGNYGYTF. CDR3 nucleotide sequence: TGTGCCTGTACAGGGGGAAACTATGGCTACACCTTC.

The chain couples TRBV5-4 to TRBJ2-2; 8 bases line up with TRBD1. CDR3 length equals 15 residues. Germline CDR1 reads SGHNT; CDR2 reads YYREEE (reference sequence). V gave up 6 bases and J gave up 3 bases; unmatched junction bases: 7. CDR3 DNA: TGTGCCAGCAAAACGGACAGGGCCGACACCGGGGAGCTGTTTTTT. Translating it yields CASKTDRADTGELFF.

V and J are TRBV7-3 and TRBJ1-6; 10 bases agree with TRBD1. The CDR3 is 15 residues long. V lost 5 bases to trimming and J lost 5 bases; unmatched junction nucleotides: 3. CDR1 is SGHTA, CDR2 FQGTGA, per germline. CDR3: CASSLTGGNNSPLHF. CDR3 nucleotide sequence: TGTGCCAGCAGCCTGACAGGGGGCAATAATTCACCCCTCCACTTT.

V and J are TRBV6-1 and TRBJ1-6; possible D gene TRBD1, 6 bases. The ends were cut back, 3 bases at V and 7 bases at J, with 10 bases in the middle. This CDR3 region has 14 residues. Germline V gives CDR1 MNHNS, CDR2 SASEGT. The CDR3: CASSEGRGNSPLHF. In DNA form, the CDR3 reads TGTGCCAGCAGTGAGGGCAGGGGAAATTCACCCCTCCACTTT.

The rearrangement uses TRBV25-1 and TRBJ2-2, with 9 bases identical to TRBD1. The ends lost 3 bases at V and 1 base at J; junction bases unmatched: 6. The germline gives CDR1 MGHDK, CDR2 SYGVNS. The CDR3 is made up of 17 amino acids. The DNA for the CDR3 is TGTGCCAGCAGTGATTTTGCGGGACAGGGGAACACCGGGGAGCTGTTTTTT. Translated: CASSDFAGQGNTGELFF.

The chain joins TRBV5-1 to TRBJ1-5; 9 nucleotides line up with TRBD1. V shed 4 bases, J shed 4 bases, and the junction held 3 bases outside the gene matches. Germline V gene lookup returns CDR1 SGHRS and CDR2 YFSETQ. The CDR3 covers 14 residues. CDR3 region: CASSTGTGNQPQHF. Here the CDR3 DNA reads TGCGCCAGCAGCACCGGGACAGGGAATCAGCCCCAGCATTTT.

The DNA for the CDR3 is TGCGCCAGCAGCTTGGCCCCTAGCGGGGGGGAAGAGACCCAGTACTTC. It is translated as CASSLAPSGGEETQYF. The rearrangement links TRBV5-1 to TRBJ2-5; 12 bases match TRBD2. CDR1 SGHRS and CDR2 YFSETQ come from the germline V gene. The CDR3 is 16 residues long. Trimming took 0 bases from V and 3 from J; bases not matched to a gene: 3.

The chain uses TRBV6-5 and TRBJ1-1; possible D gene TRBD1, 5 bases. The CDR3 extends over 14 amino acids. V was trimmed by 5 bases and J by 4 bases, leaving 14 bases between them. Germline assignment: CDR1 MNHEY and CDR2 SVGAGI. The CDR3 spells CASSPAGVATEAFF. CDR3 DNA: TGTGCCAGCAGTCCGGCGGGGGTGGCCACTGAAGCTTTCTTT.

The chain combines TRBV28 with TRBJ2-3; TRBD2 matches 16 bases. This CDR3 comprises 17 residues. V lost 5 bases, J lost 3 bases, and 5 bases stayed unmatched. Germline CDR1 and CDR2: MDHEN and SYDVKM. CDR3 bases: TGTGCCAGCAGTCCGGGACTAGCGGGAGGGCTGACAGATACGCAGTATTTT. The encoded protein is CASSPGLAGGLTDTQYF. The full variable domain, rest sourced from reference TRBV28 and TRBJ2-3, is DVKVTQSSRYLVKRTGEKVFLECVQDMDHENMFWYRQDPGLGLRLIYFSYDVKMKEKGDIPEGYSVSREKKERFSLILESASTNQTSMYLCASSPGLAGGLTDTQYFGPGTRLTVL.

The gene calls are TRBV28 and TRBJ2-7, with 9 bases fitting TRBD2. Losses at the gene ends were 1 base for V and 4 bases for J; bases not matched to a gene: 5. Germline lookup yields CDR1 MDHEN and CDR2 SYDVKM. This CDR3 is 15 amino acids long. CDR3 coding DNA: TGTGCCAGCAGTTTATTTAGCGGGAGTGGGTACGAGCAGTACTTC. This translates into CASSLFSGSGYEQYF.

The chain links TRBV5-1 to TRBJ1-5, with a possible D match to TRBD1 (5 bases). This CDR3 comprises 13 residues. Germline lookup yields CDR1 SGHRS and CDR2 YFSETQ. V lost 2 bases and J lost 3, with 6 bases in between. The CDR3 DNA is TGCGCCAGCAGCTTACAGGTCAATCAGCCCCAGCATTTT. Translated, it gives CASSLQVNQPQHF.

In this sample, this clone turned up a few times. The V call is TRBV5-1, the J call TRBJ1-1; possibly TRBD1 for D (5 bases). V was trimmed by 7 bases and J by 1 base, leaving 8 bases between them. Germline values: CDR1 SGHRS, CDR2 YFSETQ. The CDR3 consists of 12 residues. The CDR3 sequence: CASSTGNTEAFF. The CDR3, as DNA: TGCGCCAGCTCAACAGGGAACACTGAAGCTTTCTTT.

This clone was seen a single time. The CDR3, as DNA: TGTGCCTGGGCCCGGACTAGTAATGAGCAGTTCTTC. It yields the protein CAWARTSNEQFF. V gene TRBV30 combines with J gene TRBJ2-1; 7 bases map to TRBD2. V shed 5 bases and J 7 bases; nucleotides not matched to a gene: 5. Germline CDR1 reads GTSNPN; CDR2 reads SVGIG (reference sequence). This CDR3 has 12 amino acids. The variable domain in full, completed from reference TRBV30 and TRBJ2-1, reads SQTIHQWPATLVQPVGSPLSLECTVEGTSNPNLYWYRQAAGRGLQLLFYSVGIGQISSEVPQNLSASRPQDRQFILSSKKLLLSDSGFYLCAWARTSNEQFFGPGTRLTVL.

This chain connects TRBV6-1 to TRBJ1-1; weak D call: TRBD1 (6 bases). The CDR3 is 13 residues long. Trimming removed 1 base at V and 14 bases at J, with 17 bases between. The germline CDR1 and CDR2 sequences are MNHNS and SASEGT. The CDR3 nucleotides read TGTGCCAGCAGTGAAGGGAATGGACAGACTCAATTCTTT. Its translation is CASSEGNGQTQFF.